This T cell receptor beta chain derives from a study of T cell repertoires in cytomegalovirus infection. This clonotype was recorded many times. The antigen is unknown. TCRdb recomputed calls from the reads with MiXCR, one row per CDR3 protein. The sample has approximately 770,000 distinct CDR3 sequences, roughly 28% seen once; the top ten hold around 13%. The TCR originated in a human donor in good health (CMV status not recorded). Some clones in this sample may be carry-over from other donors' samples. Sequences were derived from cultured CD8+ T cells from PBMCs, sampled from culture after CMV antigen stimulation.

This CDR3 is CASSWGTANTGELFF. The CDR3 nucleotides read TGTGCCAGCAGCTGGGGCACCGCGAACACCGGGGAGCTGTTTTTT. The rearrangement links TRBV11-2 to TRBJ2-2, with D maybe TRBD1 (5 bases). Germline V CDR1 and CDR2: SGHAT, FQNNGV. This CDR3 is built from 15 residues. The ends were cut back, 4 bases at V and 0 bases at J, with 9 bases in the middle. Full variable domain (remainder filled in from reference TRBV11-2 and TRBJ2-2): EAGVAQSPRYKIIEKRQSVAFWCNPISGHATLYWYQQILGQGPKLLIQFQNNGVVDDSQLPKDRFSAERLKGVDSTLKIQPAKLEDSAVYLCASSWGTANTGELFFGEGSRLTVL.